The 20 T cell receptor beta chains given below trace back to one sample, sequenced in a study of ipilimumab plus nivolumab after autologous stem cell transplantation. Method: immunoSEQ multiplex PCR; TCRdb's copy keeps in-frame clones and lacks some. Of around 15,000 clones in the sample, 80% to 85% were seen once. Specimen: PBMCs, collected in a trial of ipilimumab plus nivolumab as post-transplant consolidation. These receptors were taken from a male donor with diffuse large B-cell lymphoma.

The V gene is TRBV28, the J gene TRBJ1-2; D is undetermined. Germline CDR1 is MDHEN and CDR2 is SYDVKM. CDR3 length: 13 residues. The germline V and J ends were trimmed by 6 bases and 4 bases, with 12 bases remaining between them. The CDR3 loop reads CASRLSGSYGYTF. In DNA, the CDR3 is TGTGCCAGCAGGCTATCGGGTAGCTATGGCTACACCTTC.

V gene TRBV9 combines with J gene TRBJ2-6; D may correspond to TRBD1 or TRBD2 (5 bases each). Germline CDR1 reads SGDLS; CDR2 reads YYNGEE. The CDR3 runs 19 residues. V was cut by 4 bases and J by 0 bases, with 20 bases left in between. The CDR3 reads CASSQSSGTANSGANVLTF. As DNA, the CDR3 is TGTGCCAGCAGCCAAAGTTCCGGGACGGCCAACTCTGGGGCCAACGTCCTGACTTTC.

The CDR3 loop reads CASSLGGQAKYYGYTF. DNA of the CDR3: TGTGCCAGCAGCTTAGGGGGACAGGCAAAGTACTATGGCTACACCTTC. This chain links TRBV7-3 with TRBJ1-2; 8 bases fit TRBD1. The V segment lost 2 bases and the J segment 3 bases; nucleotides outside the gene matches: 8. The CDR3 is 16 amino acids. Germline V gene data show CDR1 as SGHTA and CDR2 as FQGTGA.

This clone was counted between two and nine times. V is TRBV18 and J is TRBJ1-5; D is uncertain. The CDR3 totals 13 residues. V gave up 4 bases and J gave up 4 bases, with 8 bases separating them. Germline V gene lookup returns CDR1 KGHSH and CDR2 LQKENI. Here the CDR3 DNA reads TGTGCCAGCTCACAGGACGAAAATCAGCCCCAGCATTTT. Its protein product is CASSQDENQPQHF.

For the CDR3, the DNA is TGTGCCAGCAGCCCCCCTGGCAACAGGGGGGGGGAGACCCAGTACTTC. This codes for CASSPPGNRGGETQYF. The chain couples TRBV9 to TRBJ2-5, with D maybe TRBD1 (8 bases). From germline, CDR1 is SGDLS and CDR2 YYNGEE. CDR3 size: 16 residues. The V and J ends lost 4 bases and 5 bases respectively, with 21 bases between them.

The genes are TRBV14 and TRBJ1-2; D is undetermined. The CDR3 loop spans 12 amino acids. Germline V CDR1 and CDR2: SGHDN, FVKESK. The V end was cut by 4 bases, the J end by 4 bases, with 7 bases between. The CDR3 spells CASSRDSYGYTF. Here the CDR3 DNA reads TGTGCCAGCAGCCGTGATTCCTATGGCTACACCTTC.

The chain uses TRBV2 and TRBJ2-3; D may be TRBD1 or TRBD2 (5 bases each). V was pared by 8 bases and J by 1 base, with 13 bases between. Germline-derived CDR1 and CDR2 are SNHLY and FYNNEI. This CDR3 contains 14 residues. CDR3 loop: CASGGAWGTDTQYF. The CDR3 nucleotides are TGTGCCAGCGGGGGAGCGTGGGGCACAGATACGCAGTATTTT.

The chain couples TRBV18 to TRBJ2-3; no reliable D call. The CDR3 contains 13 residues. CDR1 and CDR2 (germline): KGHSH, LQKENI. V gave up 6 bases and J gave up 0 bases, with 7 bases separating them. The CDR3 sequence: CASSPTSTDTQYF. CDR3 sequence (DNA): TGTGCCAGCTCTCCGACGAGCACAGATACGCAGTATTTT.

This chain joins TRBV30 and TRBJ1-2; D call uncertain. V lost 5 bases, J lost 3 bases, and 10 bases lay in between. Germline V gives CDR1 GTSNPN, CDR2 SVGIG (reference sequence). The CDR3 sequence is 12 residues long. CDR3 coding DNA: TGTGCCTGGTCGGGGTACGACTATGGCTACACCTTC. It codes for CAWSGYDYGYTF. Filled out from reference TRBV30 and TRBJ1-2, the complete variable domain reads SQTIHQWPATLVQPVGSPLSLECTVEGTSNPNLYWYRQAAGRGLQLLFYSVGIGQISSEVPQNLSASRPQDRQFILSSKKLLLSDSGFYLCAWSGYDYGYTFGSGTRLTVV.

By sample fraction, this clone is large. CDR3 sequence (DNA): TGTGCCACCAGCCAGGGGCAGGGGACAGATACGCAGTATTTT. This sequence encodes CATSQGQGTDTQYF. The genes are TRBV15 and TRBJ2-3, with TRBD1 as a possible D gene (6 bases). Per germline, CDR1 LNHNV and CDR2 YYDKDF (reference sequence). The ends were cut back, 5 bases at V and 3 bases at J, with 12 bases in the middle. The CDR3 is 14 residues long.

This rearrangement joins TRBV28 to TRBJ1-6; tentative D call: TRBD1 (6 bases). CDR3 length equals 16 residues. V shed 6 bases and J shed 0 bases, with 12 bases lying between them. In germline, CDR1 is MDHEN, CDR2 SYDVKM. CDR3 residues: CASSTDRSSYNSPLHF. The CDR3 nucleotides read TGTGCCAGCAGCACTGACAGGAGCTCCTATAATTCACCCCTCCACTTT.

This clone was recorded only once. This sequence joins TRBV28 and TRBJ1-2, with D tentatively TRBD1 (6 bases). This CDR3 spans 16 amino acids. Trimming took off 2 bases at V and 2 bases at J, with 15 bases between the two ends. The germline V gene has CDR1 MDHEN and CDR2 SYDVKM. The CDR3 reads CASSLRVTGSNYGYTF. The CDR3, as DNA: TGTGCCAGCAGTTTACGGGTAACAGGGTCAAACTATGGCTACACCTTC.

The J gene is TRBJ2-7, the V gene TRBV2; D remains ambiguous. CDR3 length equals 13 residues. Germline values: CDR1 SNHLY, CDR2 FYNNEI. The V and J ends lost 8 bases and 1 base respectively, with 12 bases between them. CDR3 bases: TGTGCCAGCGGCTTCGGGTTTTCCTACGAGCAGTACTTC. Translation gives CASGFGFSYEQYF. The variable domain in full, completed from reference TRBV2 and TRBJ2-7, reads EPEVTQTPSHQVTQMGQEVILRCVPISNHLYFYWYRQILGQKVEFLVSFYNNEISEKSEIFDDQFSVERPDGSNFTLKIRSTKLEDSAMYFCASGFGFSYEQYFGPGTRLTVT.

This chain connects TRBV18 to TRBJ2-5; possible D gene TRBD1, 5 bases. The CDR3 is 14 residues long. V shed 3 bases and J shed 2 bases, with 10 bases lying between them. The germline V gene has CDR1 KGHSH and CDR2 LQKENI. The CDR3 loop is CASSPLGAQETQYF. The CDR3, as DNA: TGTGCCAGCTCACCTCTAGGGGCACAAGAGACCCAGTACTTC.

V and J are TRBV7-9 and TRBJ1-6; TRBD1 agrees at 8 bases. The CDR3 length is 15 residues. In germline, CDR1 is SEHNR, CDR2 FQNEAQ (reference sequence). J was trimmed by 7 bases and V by 5 bases; bases with no gene match: 7. CDR3: CASSEDRVGNSPLHF. CDR3 nucleotides: TGTGCCAGCAGCGAGGACAGGGTAGGAAATTCACCCCTCCACTTT.

This clone was recorded once. The J gene is TRBJ1-5, the V gene TRBV28; 10 positions agree with TRBD1. V was clipped by 6 bases and J by 8 bases; unmatched bases: 10. Germline V CDR1 and CDR2: MDHEN, SYDVKM. CDR3 length equals 15 residues. The CDR3 bases are TGTGCCAGCAGACCCCAGACAGGGGGCGATAAGCCCCAGCATTTT. This sequence encodes CASRPQTGGDKPQHF.

This rearrangement joins TRBV28 to TRBJ2-1, with D tentatively TRBD1 or TRBD2 (5 bases each). From germline, CDR1 is MDHEN and CDR2 SYDVKM. The V gene lost 3 bases and the J gene lost 2 bases, with 14 bases spanning the gap. The CDR3 covers 16 residues. Here the CDR3 reads CASSFPGGGTYNEQFF. The CDR3 DNA reads TGTGCCAGCAGTTTTCCAGGTGGGGGAACCTACAATGAGCAGTTCTTC.

V and J are TRBV19 and TRBJ1-6; no definite D call. Between the trimmed V and J ends, which lost 3 bases and 0 bases, there was a span of 9 bases. Germline CDR1 is LNHDA and CDR2 is SQIVND (reference sequence). The CDR3 runs 16 residues. CDR3 in DNA: TGTGCCAGTAGTATCCGAGCCAACTCCTATAATTCACCCCTCCACTTT. This codes for CASSIRANSYNSPLHF.

The chain is built from TRBV9 and TRBJ2-5; 8 bases agree with TRBD2. CDR1 is SGDLS, CDR2 YYNGEE, per germline. The CDR3 runs 15 residues. V was pared by 5 bases and J by 3 bases, with 9 bases of the junction left unmatched. In DNA, the CDR3 is TGTGCCAGCAGTCGGTCCTTAGCGGGGAAAGAGACCCAGTACTTC. Translation: CASSRSLAGKETQYF. The variable domain in full, with the rest retrieved from reference TRBV9 and TRBJ2-5, is DSGVTQTPKHLITATGQRVTLRCSPRSGDLSVYWYQQSLDQGLQFLIQYYNGEERAKGNILERFSAQQFPDLHSELNLSSLELGDSALYFCASSRSLAGKETQYFGPGTRLLVL.

Written as DNA, the CDR3 is TGTGCCAGCAGCCGACAAGAGACCCAGTACTTC. Its protein product is CASSRQETQYF. The J gene is TRBJ2-5, the V gene TRBV5-6, with D hard to call. This CDR3 is 11 amino acids long. Trimming took off 4 bases at V and 2 bases at J, with 3 bases between the two ends. Germline V lookup: CDR1 SGHDT, CDR2 YYEEEE.